This TCR beta chain was captured in a study of OX40 agonist ivuxolimab in advanced cancers. Study background: With ivuxolimab, an agonistic anti-OX40 (CD134) antibody, patients were treated.

Regarding the study as a whole: Among the lowest levels of clonal expansion were found in partial responders at 0.1-3.0 mg/kg.

CDR3 length equals 14 residues. Trimming left V 6 bases short and J 7 bases short, with 13 bases between. The germline CDR1 and CDR2 sequences are MNHEY and SMNVEV (reference sequence). The cohort excluded patients with autoimmune disease history or systemic immunosuppression. As to this clone: Its antigen is unknown.

Some clones are missing from TCRdb's copy, which holds only in-frame ones; the method was immunoSEQ multiplex PCR. Seen here are more than 45,000 clones, around four fifths observed once, and the top ten hold 3% to 4%. V usage is TRBV27 and J usage is TRBJ1-6, with a possible D match to TRBD1 (6 bases). This clonotype was sampled from an adult with an advanced solid tumor such as melanoma, head and neck, liver or kidney cancer. The starting material was CD4+ or CD8+ T cells sorted from blood, obtained in a trial of the OX40 agonist ivuxolimab. The CDR3 DNA sequence: TGTGCCAGCAGACCCGGACAGTTCAATTCACCCCTCCACTTT. It yields the protein CASRPGQFNSPLHF.